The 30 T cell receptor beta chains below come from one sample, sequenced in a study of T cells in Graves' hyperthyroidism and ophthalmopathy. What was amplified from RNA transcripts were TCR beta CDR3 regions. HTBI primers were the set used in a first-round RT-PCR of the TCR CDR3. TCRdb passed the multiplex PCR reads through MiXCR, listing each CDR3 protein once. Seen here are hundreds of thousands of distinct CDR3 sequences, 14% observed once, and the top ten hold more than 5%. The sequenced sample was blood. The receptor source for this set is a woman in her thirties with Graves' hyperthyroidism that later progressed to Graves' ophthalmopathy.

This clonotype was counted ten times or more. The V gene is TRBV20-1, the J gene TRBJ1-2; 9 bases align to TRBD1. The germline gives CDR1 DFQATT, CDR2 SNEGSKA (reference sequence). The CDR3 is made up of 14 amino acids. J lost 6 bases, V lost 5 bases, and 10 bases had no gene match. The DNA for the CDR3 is TGCAGTGCTCCCAGGACAGGGGACCCCGATGGCTACACCTTC. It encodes CSAPRTGDPDGYTF.

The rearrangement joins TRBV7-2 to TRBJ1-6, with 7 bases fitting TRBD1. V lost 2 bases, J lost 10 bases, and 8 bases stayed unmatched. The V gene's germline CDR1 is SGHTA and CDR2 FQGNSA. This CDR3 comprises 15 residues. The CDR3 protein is CASSLFDREGSPLHF. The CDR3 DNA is TGTGCCAGCAGCTTATTCGACAGGGAAGGATCACCCCTCCACTTT.

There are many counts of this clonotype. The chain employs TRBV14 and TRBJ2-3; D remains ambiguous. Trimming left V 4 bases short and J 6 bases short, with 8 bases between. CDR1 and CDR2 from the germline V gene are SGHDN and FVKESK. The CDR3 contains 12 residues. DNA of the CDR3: TGTGCCAGCAGCCCTTGGCTCGATACGCAGTATTTT. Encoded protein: CASSPWLDTQYF.

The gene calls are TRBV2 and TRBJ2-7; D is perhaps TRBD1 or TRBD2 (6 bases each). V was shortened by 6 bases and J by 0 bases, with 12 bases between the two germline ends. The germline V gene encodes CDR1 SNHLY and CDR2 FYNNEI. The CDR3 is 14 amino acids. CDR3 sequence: CASRGGGFSYEQYF. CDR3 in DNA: TGTGCCAGCAGGGGGGGCGGGTTCTCCTACGAGCAGTACTTC.

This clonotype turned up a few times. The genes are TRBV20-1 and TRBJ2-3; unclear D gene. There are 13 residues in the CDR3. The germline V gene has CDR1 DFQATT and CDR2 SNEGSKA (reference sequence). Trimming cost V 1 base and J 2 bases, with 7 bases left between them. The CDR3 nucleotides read TGCAGTGCTAGAGCGGAAATCACAGATACGCAGTATTTT. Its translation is CSARAEITDTQYF.

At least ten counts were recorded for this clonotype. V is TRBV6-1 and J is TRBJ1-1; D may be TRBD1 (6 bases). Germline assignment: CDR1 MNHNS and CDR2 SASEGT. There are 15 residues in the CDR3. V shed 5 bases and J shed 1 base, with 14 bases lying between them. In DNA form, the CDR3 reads TGTGCCAGCAGTACCGGCCGGGGGCAGAACACTGAAGCTTTCTTT. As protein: CASSTGRGQNTEAFF.

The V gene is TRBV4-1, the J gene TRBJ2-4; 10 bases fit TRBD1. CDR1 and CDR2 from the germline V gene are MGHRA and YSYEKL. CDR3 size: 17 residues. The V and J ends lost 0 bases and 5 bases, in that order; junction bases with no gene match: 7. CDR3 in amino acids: CASSQDFGDRGENIQYF. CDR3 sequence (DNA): TGCGCCAGCAGCCAAGATTTTGGGGACAGGGGAGAAAACATTCAGTACTTC.

CDR3 nucleotides: TGTGCCAGCAGTGGGCTTGGACTAGCGGACAATGAGCAGTTCTTC. Encoded protein: CASSGLGLADNEQFF. The gene calls are TRBV6-2 or TRBV6-3 and TRBJ2-1, with 10 bases fitting TRBD2. CDR1 is MNHEY, CDR2 SVGEGT, per germline. Germline trimming cut 5 bases from V and 5 bases from J; bases unmatched to any gene: 6. The CDR3 has 15 amino acids.

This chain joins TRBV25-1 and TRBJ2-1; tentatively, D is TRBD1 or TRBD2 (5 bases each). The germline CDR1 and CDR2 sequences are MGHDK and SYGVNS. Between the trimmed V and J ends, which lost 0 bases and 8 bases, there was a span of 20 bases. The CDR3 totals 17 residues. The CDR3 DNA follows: TGTGCCAGCAGTGAATATTATTGGGACCCCAAAATCGATGAGCAGTTCTTC. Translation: CASSEYYWDPKIDEQFF.

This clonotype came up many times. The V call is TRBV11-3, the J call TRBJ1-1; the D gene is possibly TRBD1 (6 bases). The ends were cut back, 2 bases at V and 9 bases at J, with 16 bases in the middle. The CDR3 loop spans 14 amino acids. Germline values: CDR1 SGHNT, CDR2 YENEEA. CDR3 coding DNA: TGTGCCAGCAGCTTACTTTCGGACAGCCAGCAAGCTTTCTTT. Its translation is CASSLLSDSQQAFF.

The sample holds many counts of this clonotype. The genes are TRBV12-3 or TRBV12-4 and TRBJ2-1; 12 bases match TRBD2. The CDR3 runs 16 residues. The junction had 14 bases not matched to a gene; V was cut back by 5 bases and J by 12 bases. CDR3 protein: CASSRSLTSGSRVQFF. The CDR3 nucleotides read TGTGCCAGCAGTAGATCTTTGACTAGCGGGAGCAGGGTGCAGTTCTTC.

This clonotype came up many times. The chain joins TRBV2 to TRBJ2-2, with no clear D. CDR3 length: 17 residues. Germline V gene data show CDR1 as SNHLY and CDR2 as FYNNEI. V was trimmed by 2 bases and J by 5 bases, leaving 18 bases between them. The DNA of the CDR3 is TGTGCCAGCAGTGAACAGAACCCCATCTTGGAGACCGGGGAGCTGTTTTTT. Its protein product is CASSEQNPILETGELFF.

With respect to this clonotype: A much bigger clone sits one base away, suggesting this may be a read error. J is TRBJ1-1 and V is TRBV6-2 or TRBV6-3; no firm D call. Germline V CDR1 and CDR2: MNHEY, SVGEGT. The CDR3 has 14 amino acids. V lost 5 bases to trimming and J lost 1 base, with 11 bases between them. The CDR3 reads CASSESLQNTEAFF. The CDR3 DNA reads TGTGCCAGCAGTGAGTCGTTACAGAACACTGAAGCTTTCTTT.

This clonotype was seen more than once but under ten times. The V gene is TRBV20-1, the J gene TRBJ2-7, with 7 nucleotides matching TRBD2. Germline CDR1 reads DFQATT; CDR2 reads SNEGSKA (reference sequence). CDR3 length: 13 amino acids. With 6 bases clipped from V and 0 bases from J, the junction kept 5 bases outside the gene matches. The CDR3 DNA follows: TGCAGTGCATATAGCGGGTCCTCCTACGAGCAGTACTTC. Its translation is CSAYSGSSYEQYF.

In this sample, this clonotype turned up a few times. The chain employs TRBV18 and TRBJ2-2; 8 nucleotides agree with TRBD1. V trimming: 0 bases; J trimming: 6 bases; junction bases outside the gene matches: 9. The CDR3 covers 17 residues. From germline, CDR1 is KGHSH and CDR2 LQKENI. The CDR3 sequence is CASSPPTGTGLPGELFF. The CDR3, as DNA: TGTGCCAGCTCACCACCTACCGGGACAGGTTTGCCCGGGGAGCTGTTTTTT.

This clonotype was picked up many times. CDR3 sequence reads: CSASDRVDYEQYF. The DNA for the CDR3 is TGCAGTGCTAGTGACAGGGTGGACTACGAGCAGTACTTC. The rearrangement uses TRBV20-1 and TRBJ2-7, with 7 bases lining up with TRBD1. The V segment lost 3 bases and the J segment 3 bases; nucleotides outside the gene matches: 5. CDR3 length equals 13 residues. CDR1 and CDR2 (germline): DFQATT, SNEGSKA (reference sequence).

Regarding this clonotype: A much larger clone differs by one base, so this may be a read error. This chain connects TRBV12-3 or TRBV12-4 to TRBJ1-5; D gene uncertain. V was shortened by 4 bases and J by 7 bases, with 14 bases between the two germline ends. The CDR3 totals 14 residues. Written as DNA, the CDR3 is TGTGCCAGCAGTTCATCCGAGGTTGACCAGCCCCAGCATTTT. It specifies CASSSSEVDQPQHF.

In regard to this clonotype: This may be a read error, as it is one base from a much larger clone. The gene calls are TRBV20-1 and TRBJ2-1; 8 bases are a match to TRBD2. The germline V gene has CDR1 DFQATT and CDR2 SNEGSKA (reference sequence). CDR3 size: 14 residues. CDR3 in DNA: TGCAGTGCTCAGCTGACTAGCGCCTTGGGGGAGCAGTCCTTC. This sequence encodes CSAQLTSALGEQSF.

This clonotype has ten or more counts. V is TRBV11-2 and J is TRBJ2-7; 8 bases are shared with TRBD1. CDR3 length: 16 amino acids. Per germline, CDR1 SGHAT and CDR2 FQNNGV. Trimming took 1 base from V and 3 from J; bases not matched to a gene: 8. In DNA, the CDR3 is TGTGCCAGCAGCTTAGGCTACCGGGACAGGTTCTACGAGCAGTACTTC. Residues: CASSLGYRDRFYEQYF.

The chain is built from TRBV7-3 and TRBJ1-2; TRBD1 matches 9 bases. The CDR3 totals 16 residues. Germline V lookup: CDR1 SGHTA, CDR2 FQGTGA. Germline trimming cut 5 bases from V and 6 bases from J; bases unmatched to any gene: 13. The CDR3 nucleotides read TGTGCCAGCAGCCCTATAGGGACAGGGAAGTCGGATGGCTACACCTTC. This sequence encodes CASSPIGTGKSDGYTF.

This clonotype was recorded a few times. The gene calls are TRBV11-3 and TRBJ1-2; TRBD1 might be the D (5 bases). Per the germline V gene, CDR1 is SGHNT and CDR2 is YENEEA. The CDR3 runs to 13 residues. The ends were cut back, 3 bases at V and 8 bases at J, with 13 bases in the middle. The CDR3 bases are TGTGCCAGCAGCTTCGAGGGGCAAGGAGGCTACACCTTC. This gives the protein CASSFEGQGGYTF. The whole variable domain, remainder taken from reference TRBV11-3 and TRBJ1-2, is EAGVVQSPRYKIIEKKQPVAFWCNPISGHNTLYWYLQNLGQGPELLIRYENEEAVDDSQLPKDRFSAERLKGVDSTLKIQPAELGDSAVYLCASSFEGQGGYTFGSGTRLTVV.

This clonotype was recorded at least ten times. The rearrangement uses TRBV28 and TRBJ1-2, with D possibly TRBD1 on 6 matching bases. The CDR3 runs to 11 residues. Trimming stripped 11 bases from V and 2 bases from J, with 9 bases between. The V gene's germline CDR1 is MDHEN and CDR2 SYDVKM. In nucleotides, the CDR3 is TGTGCCGCCACAGGGAACTATGGCTACACCTTC. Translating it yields CAATGNYGYTF.

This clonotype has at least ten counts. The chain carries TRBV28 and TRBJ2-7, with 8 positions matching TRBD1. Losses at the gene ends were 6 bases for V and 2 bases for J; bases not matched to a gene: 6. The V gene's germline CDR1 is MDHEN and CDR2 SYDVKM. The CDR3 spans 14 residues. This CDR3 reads CASSPGQAPYEQYF. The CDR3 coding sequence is TGTGCCAGCAGCCCGGGACAGGCGCCCTACGAGCAGTACTTC.

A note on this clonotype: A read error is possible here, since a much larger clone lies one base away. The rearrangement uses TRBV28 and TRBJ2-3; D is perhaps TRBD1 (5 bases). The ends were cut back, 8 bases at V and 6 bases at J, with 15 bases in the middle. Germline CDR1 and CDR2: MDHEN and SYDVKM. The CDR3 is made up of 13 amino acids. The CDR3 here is CASGARVLDTQYF. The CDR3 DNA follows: TGTGCCAGCGGAGCCAGGGTTTTGGATACGCAGTATTTT.

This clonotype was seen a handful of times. This CDR3 reads CASSLQETIYF. The CDR3 DNA sequence: TGTGCCAGCAGCTTACAGGAAACCATATATTTT. This chain joins TRBV7-8 and TRBJ1-3; D is uncertain. CDR1 SGHVS and CDR2 FQNEAQ come from the germline V gene. The ends were cut back, 2 bases at V and 10 bases at J, with 6 bases in the middle. The CDR3 is 11 residues long. Filled out from reference TRBV7-8 and TRBJ1-3, the complete variable domain reads GAGVSQSPRYKVAKRGQDVALRCDPISGHVSLFWYQQALGQGPEFLTYFQNEAQLDKSGLPSDRFFAERPEGSVSTLKIQRTQQEDSAVYLCASSLQETIYFGEGSWLTVV.

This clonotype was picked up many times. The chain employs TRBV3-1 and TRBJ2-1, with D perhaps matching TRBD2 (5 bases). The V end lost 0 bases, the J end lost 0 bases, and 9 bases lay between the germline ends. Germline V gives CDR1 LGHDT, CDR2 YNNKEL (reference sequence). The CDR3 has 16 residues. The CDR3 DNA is TGTGCCAGCAGCCAAGATGAGGGAAGCTCCTACAATGAGCAGTTCTTC. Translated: CASSQDEGSSYNEQFF.

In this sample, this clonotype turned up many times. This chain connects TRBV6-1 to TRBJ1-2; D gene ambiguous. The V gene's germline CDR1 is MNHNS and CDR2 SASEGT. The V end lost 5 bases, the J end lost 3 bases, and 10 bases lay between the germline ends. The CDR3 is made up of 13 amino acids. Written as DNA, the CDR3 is TGTGCCAGCAGTCCCAGCTCGCACTATGGCTACACCTTC. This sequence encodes CASSPSSHYGYTF.

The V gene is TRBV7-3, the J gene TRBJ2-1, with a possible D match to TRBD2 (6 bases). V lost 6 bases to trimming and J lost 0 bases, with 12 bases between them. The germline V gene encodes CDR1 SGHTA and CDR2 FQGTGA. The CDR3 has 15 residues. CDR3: CASRRDAGSYNEQFF. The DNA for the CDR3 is TGTGCCAGCAGGCGGGACGCAGGCTCCTACAATGAGCAGTTCTTC.

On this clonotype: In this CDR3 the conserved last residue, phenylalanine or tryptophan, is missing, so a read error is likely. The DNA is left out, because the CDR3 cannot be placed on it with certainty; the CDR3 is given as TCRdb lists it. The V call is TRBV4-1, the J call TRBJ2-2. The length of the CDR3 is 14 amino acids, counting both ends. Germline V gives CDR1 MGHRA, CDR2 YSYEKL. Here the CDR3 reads CASSQDWAAGELFL.

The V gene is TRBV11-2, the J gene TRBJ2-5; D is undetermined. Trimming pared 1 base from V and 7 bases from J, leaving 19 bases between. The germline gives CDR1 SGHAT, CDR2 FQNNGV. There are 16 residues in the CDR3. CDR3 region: CASSLVSGPVLGTQYF. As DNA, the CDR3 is TGTGCCAGCAGCTTAGTGTCCGGACCCGTTTTGGGGACCCAGTACTTC. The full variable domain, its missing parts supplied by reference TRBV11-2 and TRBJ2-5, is EAGVAQSPRYKIIEKRQSVAFWCNPISGHATLYWYQQILGQGPKLLIQFQNNGVVDDSQLPKDRFSAERLKGVDSTLKIQPAKLEDSAVYLCASSLVSGPVLGTQYFGPGTRLLVL.